The clone carrying this T cell receptor (beta chain) has a handful of counts. Antigen: not known. This entry belongs to a study of regulatory T cells in long-lasting Graves disease. Overall study findings and caveats: Relative to newly diagnosed Graves' patients, persistent ones had lower TCR diversity. With persistent disease, TRBV28, TRBJ1-2 and TRBJ2-5 were the favored segments.

Germline V gene data show CDR1 as LNHDA and CDR2 as SQIVND (reference sequence). The CDR3 totals 14 residues. Trimming took off 3 bases at V and 4 bases at J, with 10 bases between the two ends. Time point here: persistent/refractory GD, antithyroid drugs over 5 years with positive TRAb. Following extraction of RNA from PBMCs, that RNA was used to make the TCR library. Graves' disease was diagnosed by American Thyroid Association guidelines. With iRepertoire HTBI primers and Arm-PCR of CDR3 regions, TCR beta libraries were built. TCRdb re-called the multiplex PCR reads with MiXCR, one entry per CDR3 protein. The table has roughly 490,000 distinct CDR3 sequences, 20% to 25% seen once.

The receptor was derived from a female donor with Graves disease. Material: peripheral blood mononuclear cells (PBMCs), obtained when the disease was refractory, from a patient treated with antithyroid drugs. The chain joins TRBV19 to TRBJ2-4, with a possible D match to TRBD2 (6 bases). The CDR3, as DNA: TGTGCCAGTAGTATGTCAGGGAGGAAAAACATTCAGTACTTC. Encoded protein: CASSMSGRKNIQYF.